This T cell receptor (beta chain) comes out of a study of blood T cell repertoires in COVID-19. Study details: The United States, Italy and Spain supplied acute and convalescent COVID-19 samples. T cells, B-cell-depleted T cells, or PBMCs provided the cDNA or gDNA that served as material.

Germline CDR1 reads MNHEY; CDR2 reads SMNVEV (reference sequence). This CDR3 has 13 amino acids. Trimming pared 4 bases from V and 7 bases from J, leaving 11 bases between. Methods used by the authors: Amplification from reference gene primers served as the basis for estimated nucleated cell counts. Only in-frame clones appear in the TCRdb table, and some are missing; sequencing was by immunoSEQ multiplex PCR. That table is the source of V, J and clone size, and D and trimming were worked out from the DNA. The table lists some 290,000 clones, just under 90% of them singletons. The chain has TRBV27 and TRBJ2-1; D not resolved. The sample taken for sequencing was peripheral blood. This sequence originates from a woman under 40 with COVID-19, enrolled during active disease. This CDR3 is CASSSTSRNEQFF. The CDR3 DNA is TGTGCCAGCAGTTCCACCAGTCGTAATGAGCAGTTCTTC.